This T cell receptor beta chain emerged from a study of blood T cell repertoires in COVID-19. In the original processing: The assay estimated nucleated cells by amplifying reference gene primers. Libraries were prepared by immunoSEQ multiplex PCR; TCRdb keeps only in-frame clonotypes and omits some of them. The V and J calls and the clone size are those of that table, but D and trimming were determined from the DNA. Of more than 200,000 clones listed, about 88% were seen once; the top ten hold 2.1%. Sequences were obtained from peripheral blood. The clonotype comes from a woman in her thirties or forties who had recovered from COVID-19.

The CDR3 spells CASTVNGGRGGEQFF. The CDR3 nucleotides read TGTGCCAGCACCGTCAACGGAGGGAGAGGCGGTGAGCAGTTCTTC. The rearrangement links TRBV5-4 to TRBJ2-1, with D perhaps TRBD2 (6 bases). Trimming shortened V by 6 bases and J by 9 bases, and 22 bases separated the two germline ends. CDR1 SGHNT and CDR2 YYREEE come from the germline V gene (reference sequence). This CDR3 is 15 amino acids long.